One T cell receptor beta chain is described in this entry. Its specificity is not known. The data derive from a study of shared clonotypes between healthy human individuals. About the research overall: CD8 memory received one plate per donor, CD8 naive two, CD4 memory three and CD4 naive three. The study's findings and limits: Across subsets, estimated richness was generally greater for naive than for memory populations.

Each subset's genomic DNA was split evenly across several immunoSEQ plates. TCRdb keeps only in-frame clones here, not all; method: immunoSEQ multiplex PCR. The sample contains about a million clones, approximately 75% of which appear only once. Germline V gene data show CDR1 as SQVTM and CDR2 as ANQGSEA. With 4 bases removed from V and 4 bases from J, the gap between germline ends came to 17 bases. There are 14 residues in the CDR3. The specimen was memory CD4+ T cells from PBMCs. As to subset: CD45RA-negative fraction. The receptor comes from a man younger than 35 in good health. Some clones in this sample may be carry-over from other donors' samples. This chain links TRBV29-1 with TRBJ2-7, with D maybe TRBD1 (6 bases). CDR3 residues: CSVGEGQPVYEQYF. CDR3 nucleotides: TGCAGCGTTGGCGAAGGACAGCCGGTTTACGAGCAGTACTTC.